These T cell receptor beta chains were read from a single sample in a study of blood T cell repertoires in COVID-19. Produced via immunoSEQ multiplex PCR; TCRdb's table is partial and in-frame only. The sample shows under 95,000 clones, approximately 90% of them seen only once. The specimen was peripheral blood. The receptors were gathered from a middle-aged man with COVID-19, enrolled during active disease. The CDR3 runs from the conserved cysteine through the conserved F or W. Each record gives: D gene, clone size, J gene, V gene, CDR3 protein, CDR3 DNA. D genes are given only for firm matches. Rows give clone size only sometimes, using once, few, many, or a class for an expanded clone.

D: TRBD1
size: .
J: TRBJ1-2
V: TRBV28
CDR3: CASSPGQPYGYTF
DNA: TGTGCCAGCAGCCCGGGACAGCCATATGGCTACACCTTC

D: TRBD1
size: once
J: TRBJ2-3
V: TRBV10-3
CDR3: CAISENVGQGAQYF
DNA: TGTGCCATCAGTGAGAATGTGGGACAGGGGGCCCAGTATTTT

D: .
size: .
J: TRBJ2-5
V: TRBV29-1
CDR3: CSAIPRGGSKTQYF
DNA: TGCAGCGCGATTCCCAGGGGAGGGTCGAAGACCCAGTACTTC

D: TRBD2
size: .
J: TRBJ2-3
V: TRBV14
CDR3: CASSQVLAGTDTQYF
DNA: TGTGCCAGCAGCCAAGTGCTAGCGGGCACAGATACGCAGTATTTT

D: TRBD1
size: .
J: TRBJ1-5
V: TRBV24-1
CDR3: CATSAAGTGGGQPQHF
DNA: TGTGCCACCAGTGCCGCCGGGACAGGGGGCGGGCAGCCCCAGCATTTT

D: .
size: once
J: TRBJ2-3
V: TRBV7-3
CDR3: CASSLYSQITDTQYF
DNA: TGTGCCAGCAGCTTATATAGCCAGATCACAGATACGCAGTATTTT

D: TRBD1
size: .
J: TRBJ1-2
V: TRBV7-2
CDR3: CASSLTPGQKYGYTF
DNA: TGTGCCAGCAGCTTGACGCCGGGACAGAAATATGGCTACACCTTC

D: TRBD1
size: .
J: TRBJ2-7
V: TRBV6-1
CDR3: CASSEDVGQGHEQYF
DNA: TGTGCCAGCAGTGAAGACGTGGGACAGGGTCACGAGCAGTACTTC

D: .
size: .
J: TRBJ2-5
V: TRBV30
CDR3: CAWARQPKETQYF
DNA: TGTGCCTGGGCGAGACAGCCCAAAGAGACCCAGTACTTC

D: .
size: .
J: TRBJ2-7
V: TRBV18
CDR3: CASSPTSFAYEQYF
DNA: TGTGCCAGCTCACCGACTAGTTTCGCCTACGAGCAGTACTTC

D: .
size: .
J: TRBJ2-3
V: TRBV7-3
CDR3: CASSFNAALGADTQYF
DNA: TGTGCCAGCAGCTTTAATGCGGCCCTCGGTGCAGATACGCAGTATTTT

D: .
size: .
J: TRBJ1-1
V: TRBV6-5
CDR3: CASSWVGLSTEAFF
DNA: TGTGCCAGCAGTTGGGTGGGACTCAGCACTGAAGCTTTCTTT

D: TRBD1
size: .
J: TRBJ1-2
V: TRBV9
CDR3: CASSVGQGNYGYTF
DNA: TGTGCCAGCAGCGTCGGACAGGGTAACTATGGCTACACCTTC

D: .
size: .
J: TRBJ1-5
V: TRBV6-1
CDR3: CASSEVDRGNQPQHF
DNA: TGTGCCAGCAGTGAAGTGGACAGAGGCAATCAGCCCCAGCATTTT

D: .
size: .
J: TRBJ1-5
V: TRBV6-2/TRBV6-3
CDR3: CASSPGHPNQPQHF
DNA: TGTGCCAGCAGTCCCGGACATCCGAATCAGCCCCAGCATTTT

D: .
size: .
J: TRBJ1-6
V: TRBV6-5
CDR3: CASSNSPENSPLHF
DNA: TGTGCCAGCAGCAACAGTCCTGAGAATTCACCCCTCCACTTT

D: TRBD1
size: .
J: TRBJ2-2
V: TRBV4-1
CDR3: CASTPTGGTGELFF
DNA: TGCGCCAGCACCCCGACAGGGGGGACCGGGGAGCTGTTTTTT

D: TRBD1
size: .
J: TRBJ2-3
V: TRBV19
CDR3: CASSMDRADTQYF
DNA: TGTGCCAGTAGTATGGACAGGGCCGATACGCAGTATTTT

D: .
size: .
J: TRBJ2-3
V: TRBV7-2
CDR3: CASSLASGSTDTQYF
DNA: TGTGCCAGCAGCTTAGCCTCGGGTTCCACAGATACGCAGTATTTT

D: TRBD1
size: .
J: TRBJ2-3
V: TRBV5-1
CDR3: CASSFDRVGTDTQYF
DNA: TGCGCCAGCAGCTTCGACAGGGTCGGCACAGATACGCAGTATTTT

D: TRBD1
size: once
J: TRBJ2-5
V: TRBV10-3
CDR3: CATKGTGGETQYF
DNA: TGTGCCACCAAGGGGACAGGGGGCGAGACCCAGTACTTC

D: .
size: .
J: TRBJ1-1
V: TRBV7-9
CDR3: CASSLQGGTEAFF
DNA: TGTGCCAGCAGCCTGCAGGGTGGCACTGAAGCTTTCTTT

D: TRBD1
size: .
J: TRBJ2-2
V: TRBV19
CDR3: CASSMEDRAPGELFF
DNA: TGTGCCAGTAGTATGGAGGACAGGGCCCCCGGGGAGCTGTTTTTT

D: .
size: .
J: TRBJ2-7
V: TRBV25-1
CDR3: CASGQTYEQYF
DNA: TGTGCCAGCGGACAGACCTACGAGCAGTACTTC

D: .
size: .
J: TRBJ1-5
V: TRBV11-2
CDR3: CASSLAEDQPQHF
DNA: TGTGCCAGCAGCTTAGCAGAGGATCAGCCCCAGCATTTT

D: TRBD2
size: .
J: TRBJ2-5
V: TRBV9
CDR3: CASSVSGTETQYF
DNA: TGTGCCAGCAGCGTAAGCGGGACGGAGACCCAGTACTTC

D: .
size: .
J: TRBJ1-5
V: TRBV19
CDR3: CASTGYSNQPQHF
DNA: TGTGCCAGTACGGGGTATAGCAATCAGCCCCAGCATTTT

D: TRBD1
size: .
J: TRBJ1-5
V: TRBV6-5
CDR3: CASSYSGTGEQPQHF
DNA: TGTGCCAGCAGTTACTCTGGGACAGGGGAACAGCCCCAGCATTTT

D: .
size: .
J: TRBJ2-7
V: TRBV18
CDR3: CASSPGPNYEQYF
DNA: TGTGCCAGCTCACCTGGGCCAAACTACGAGCAGTACTTC

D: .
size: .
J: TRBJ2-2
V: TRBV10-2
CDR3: CASTRTDTGELFF
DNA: TGCGCCAGCACCAGGACAGACACCGGGGAGCTGTTTTTT

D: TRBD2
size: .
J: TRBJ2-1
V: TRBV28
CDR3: CASTRTRVSNEQFF
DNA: TGTGCCAGCACACGGACTAGAGTTTCCAATGAGCAGTTCTTC

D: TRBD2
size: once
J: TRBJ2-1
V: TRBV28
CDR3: CASSPTSGVNNEQFF
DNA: TGTGCCAGCAGCCCGACTAGCGGGGTGAACAATGAGCAGTTCTTC

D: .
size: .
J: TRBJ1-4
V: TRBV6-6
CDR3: CASSHPGRDGEKLFF
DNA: TGTGCCAGCAGTCATCCGGGGCGGGACGGTGAAAAACTGTTTTTT

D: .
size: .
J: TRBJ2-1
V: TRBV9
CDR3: CASSVGAGQSYNEQFF
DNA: TGTGCCAGCAGCGTAGGGGCGGGCCAATCCTACAATGAGCAGTTCTTC

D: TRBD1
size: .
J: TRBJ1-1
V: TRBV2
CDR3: CASRIPTGGTEAFF
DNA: TGTGCCAGCAGGATCCCGACAGGGGGAACTGAAGCTTTCTTT

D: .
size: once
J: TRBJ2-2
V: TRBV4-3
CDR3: CASSQDRAGLIGELFF
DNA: TGCGCCAGCAGCCAAGATCGGGCAGGGCTGATCGGGGAGCTGTTTTTT

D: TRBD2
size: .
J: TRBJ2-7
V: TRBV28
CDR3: CASSDYLPGLSYEQYF
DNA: TGTGCCAGCAGTGACTACCTACCGGGACTATCCTACGAGCAGTACTTC

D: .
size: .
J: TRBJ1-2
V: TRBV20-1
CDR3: CSASGTEDYGYTF
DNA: TGCAGTGCTAGTGGAACTGAAGACTATGGCTACACCTTC

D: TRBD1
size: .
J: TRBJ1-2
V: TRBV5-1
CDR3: CASSLTGDYGYTF
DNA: TGCGCCAGCAGCTTGACAGGGGACTATGGCTACACCTTC

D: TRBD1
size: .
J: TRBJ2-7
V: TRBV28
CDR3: CASSLAGGLFEQYF
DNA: TGTGCCAGCAGTTTGGCAGGGGGCTTGTTCGAGCAGTACTTC

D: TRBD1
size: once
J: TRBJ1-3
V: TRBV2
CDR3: CASSYRDRGLGGNTIYF
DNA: TGTGCCAGCAGTTACCGGGACAGGGGTTTAGGTGGAAACACCATATATTTT

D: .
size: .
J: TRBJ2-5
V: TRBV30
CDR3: CAWSFGSGGGETQYF
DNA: TGTGCCTGGAGTTTCGGGTCAGGAGGAGGTGAGACCCAGTACTTC

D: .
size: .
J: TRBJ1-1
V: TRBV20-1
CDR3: CSASRFTEAFF
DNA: TGCAGTGCTAGTCGGTTCACTGAAGCTTTCTTT

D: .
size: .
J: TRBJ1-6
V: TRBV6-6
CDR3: CASSYSRGHNSPLHF
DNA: TGTGCCAGCAGTTACTCGCGGGGCCATAATTCACCCCTCCACTTT

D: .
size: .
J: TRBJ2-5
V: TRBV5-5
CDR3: CASTLRQSQETQYF
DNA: TGTGCCAGCACCCTCAGACAATCACAAGAGACCCAGTACTTC

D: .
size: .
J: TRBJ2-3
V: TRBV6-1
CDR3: CAGGDNTDTQYF
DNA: TGTGCCGGGGGCGATAACACAGATACGCAGTATTTT

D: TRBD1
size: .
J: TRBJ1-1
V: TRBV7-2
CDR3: CASRLQGLDTEAFF
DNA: TGTGCCAGCAGATTACAGGGGTTGGACACTGAAGCTTTCTTT

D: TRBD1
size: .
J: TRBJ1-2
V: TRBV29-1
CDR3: CSVGQGDGYTF
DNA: TGCAGCGTTGGGCAGGGGGATGGCTACACCTTC

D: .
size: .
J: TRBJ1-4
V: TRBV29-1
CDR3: CSVVRSGNEKLFF
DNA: TGCAGCGTTGTGAGGTCAGGGAATGAAAAACTGTTTTTT

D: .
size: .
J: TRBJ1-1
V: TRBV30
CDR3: CASKSNTEAFF
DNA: TGTGCCAGCAAGAGTAACACTGAAGCTTTCTTT

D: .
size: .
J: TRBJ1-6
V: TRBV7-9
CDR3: CASSLATNSPLHF
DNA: TGTGCCAGCAGCTTGGCGACAAATTCACCCCTCCACTTT

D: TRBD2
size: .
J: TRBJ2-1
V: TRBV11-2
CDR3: CASSPRLAGGRVEQFF
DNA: TGTGCCAGCAGCCCCCGACTAGCGGGAGGCCGGGTTGAGCAGTTCTTC

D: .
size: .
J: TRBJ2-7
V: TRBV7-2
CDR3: CASSITGFGGYEQYF
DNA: TGTGCCAGCAGCATTACCGGGTTTGGAGGGTACGAGCAGTACTTC